Listed below are T cell receptor beta chains from one sample, sequenced in a study of blood T cell repertoires in COVID-19. The table came from immunoSEQ multiplex PCR; TCRdb's copy has only in-frame clones and leaves some out. The sample shows under 300,000 clones, approximately 84% of them seen only once. The sample comprised peripheral blood. The source is a man between 45 and 60 years old with acute or convalescent COVID-19. CDR3s include the opening cysteine and the closing phenylalanine or tryptophan. A D gene is named only where the DNA matches it firmly. Clone size, where shown, is once, few, many, or a class for clones that have expanded.

TRBV14	TRBJ1-3	.	TRBD1	CASSQAPTGTGGTIYF	TGTGCCAGCAGCCAAGCGCCGACCGGGACAGGGGGTACCATATATTTT
TRBV6-1	TRBJ1-2	.	.	CASSEYAGTNSYGYTF	TGTGCCAGCAGTGAATATGCAGGGACAAACTCCTATGGCTACACCTTC
TRBV6-5	TRBJ1-1	.	.	CASSYSQQNTEAFF	TGTGCCAGCAGTTATAGCCAGCAAAACACTGAAGCTTTCTTT
TRBV7-6	TRBJ1-3	.	.	CASSLEAGEGAGNTIYF	TGTGCCAGCAGCTTAGAAGCGGGGGAAGGGGCTGGAAACACCATATATTTT
TRBV24-1	TRBJ2-7	.	TRBD1	CATSDRDEQYF	TGTGCCACCAGCGACAGGGACGAGCAGTACTTC
TRBV29-1	TRBJ2-7	.	TRBD2	CSVTSGEGKYF	TGCAGCGTGACTAGCGGGGAGGGAAAGTACTTC
TRBV6-5	TRBJ1-5	once	.	CASSPDRLNQPQHF	TGTGCCAGCAGCCCGGACAGACTCAATCAGCCCCAGCATTTT
TRBV9	TRBJ1-1	.	TRBD1	CASSGLTGGMNTEAFF	TGTGCCAGCAGCGGACTAACAGGGGGCATGAACACTGAAGCTTTCTTT
TRBV7-3	TRBJ2-7	.	TRBD1	CASSPQGGQGYEQYF	TGTGCCAGCAGCCCACAGGGGGGACAGGGCTACGAGCAGTACTTC
TRBV18	TRBJ2-7	.	TRBD2	CASSPASGYEQYF	TGTGCCAGCTCACCAGCTAGCGGCTACGAGCAGTACTTC
TRBV6-2/TRBV6-3	TRBJ1-6	few	TRBD1	CASSPYGTGTYNSPLHF	TGTGCCAGCAGTCCCTACGGGACAGGGACCTATAATTCACCCCTCCACTTT
TRBV19	TRBJ1-5	.	TRBD1	CASSGTGGNQPQHF	TGTGCCAGTAGTGGGACAGGGGGAAATCAGCCCCAGCATTTT
TRBV30	TRBJ1-1	.	.	CACQKQGLTEAFF	TGTGCCTGCCAGAAGCAGGGTTTGACTGAAGCTTTCTTT
TRBV2	TRBJ2-1	.	TRBD1	CASSNDRANEQFF	TGTGCCAGCAGTAACGACAGGGCCAATGAGCAGTTCTTC
TRBV19	TRBJ2-7	once	TRBD2	CASSRRGSGRDYEQYF	TGTGCCAGTAGTAGGAGGGGTAGCGGGAGAGACTACGAGCAGTACTTC
TRBV7-8	TRBJ2-7	.	TRBD2	CASSFELASSYEQYF	TGTGCCAGCAGCTTTGAACTAGCGAGCTCCTACGAGCAGTACTTC
TRBV11-2	TRBJ1-5	.	.	CASSFLGGRGNQPQHF	TGTGCCAGCAGCTTTCTCGGAGGGAGAGGCAATCAGCCCCAGCATTTT
TRBV6-5	TRBJ1-4	few	.	CASSPRPGGEKLFF	TGTGCCAGCAGTCCCCGACCAGGCGGGGAAAAACTGTTTTTT
TRBV2	TRBJ2-4	.	.	CASSELPVAKNIQYF	TGTGCCAGCAGTGAGCTACCGGTAGCCAAAAACATTCAGTACTTC
TRBV5-1	TRBJ1-5	.	TRBD1	CASSFIPGTGQPQHF	TGCGCCAGCAGTTTTATCCCCGGGACAGGCCAGCCCCAGCATTTT
TRBV29-1	TRBJ1-1	.	.	CSAYSTEAFF	TGCAGCGCGTATTCCACTGAAGCTTTCTTT
TRBV30	TRBJ2-7	.	.	CAWIGSESSYEQYF	TGTGCCTGGATAGGTTCGGAGTCCTCCTACGAGCAGTACTTC
TRBV9	TRBJ1-4	.	TRBD1	CASSDYRGFATNEKLFF	TGTGCCAGCAGCGATTACAGGGGCTTTGCAACTAATGAAAAACTGTTTTTT
TRBV18	TRBJ2-3	.	.	CASSVTVGTDTQYF	TGTGCCAGCTCAGTGACAGTAGGCACAGATACGCAGTATTTT
TRBV25-1	TRBJ2-7	.	.	CASRDTLSYEQYF	TGTGCCAGCAGGGACACCCTCTCCTACGAGCAGTACTTC